This entry lists 28 T cell receptor beta chains sequenced from one sample in a study of T cell responses to AZD1222 COVID-19 vaccine. The protocol was immunoSEQ multiplex PCR, while the TCRdb copy is restricted to in-frame clones and leaves out a portion. This repertoire shows 70,000 to 100,000 clones, 70% to 90% found once; its top ten account for 3.4%. Material: peripheral blood, obtained 28 days after the second AZD1222 dose. Receptor source: an adult who received the AZD1222 COVID-19 vaccine.

The chain has TRBV5-5 and TRBJ2-5; D not certain. Germline lookup yields CDR1 SGHKS and CDR2 YYEKEE (reference sequence). The CDR3 runs 14 residues. Trimming shortened V by 0 bases and J by 2 bases, and 8 bases separated the two germline ends. The CDR3 nucleotides are TGTGCCAGCAGCTTGGACAGTCGACAAGAGACCCAGTACTTC. Its translation is CASSLDSRQETQYF. The complete variable domain, with remaining parts taken from reference TRBV5-5 and TRBJ2-5, reads DAGVTQSPTHLIKTRGQQVTLRCSPISGHKSVSWYQQVLGQGPQFIFQYYEKEERGRGNFPDRFSARQFPNYSSELNVNALLLGDSALYLCASSLDSRQETQYFGPGTRLLVL.

This chain joins TRBV11-2 and TRBJ1-3; D not resolved. Germline V gene lookup returns CDR1 SGHAT and CDR2 FQNNGV. V lost 1 base, J lost 3 bases, and 10 bases lay in between. The CDR3 covers 15 residues. CDR3 in amino acids: CASSLGLGGGNTIYF. CDR3 coding DNA: TGTGCCAGCAGCTTAGGACTAGGCGGTGGAAACACCATATATTTT.

The V call is TRBV4-2, the J call TRBJ1-2; a weak D match, TRBD1 (6 bases). The CDR3 is 17 residues long. V lost 0 bases and J lost 4, with 18 bases in between. CDR1 and CDR2 (germline): LGHNA, YNFKEQ. CDR3 coding DNA: TGTGCCAGCAGCCAAGATGGGGGTACTACAGGGATCTATGGCTACACCTTC. This sequence encodes CASSQDGGTTGIYGYTF.

The chain joins TRBV28 to TRBJ1-5; D is uncertain. The CDR3 has 16 residues. CDR1 MDHEN and CDR2 SYDVKM come from the germline V gene. The V end lost 1 base, the J end lost 2 bases, and 12 bases lay between the germline ends. CDR3 protein: CASSLLGGFGNQPQHF. For the CDR3, the DNA is TGTGCCAGCAGTTTATTGGGCGGGTTTGGCAATCAGCCCCAGCATTTT.

The chain recombines TRBV28 with TRBJ2-7; 7 nucleotides agree with TRBD2. There are 17 residues in the CDR3. The V gene end was trimmed by 3 bases and the J gene end by 3 bases; junction bases not matched to a gene: 14. Looked up from germline, CDR1 is MDHEN and CDR2 is SYDVKM. CDR3 loop: CASSFISPAGIYYEQYF. DNA of the CDR3: TGTGCCAGCAGTTTTATTTCCCCAGCGGGGATTTACTACGAGCAGTACTTC.

This rearrangement joins TRBV2 to TRBJ1-4; 7 bases align to TRBD1. The V gene end was trimmed by 4 bases and the J gene end by 7 bases; junction bases not matched to a gene: 3. The CDR3 is 13 residues long. Per germline, CDR1 SNHLY and CDR2 FYNNEI. This chain's CDR3 is CASSVQGGEKLFF. DNA of the CDR3: TGTGCCAGCAGTGTGCAGGGGGGTGAAAAACTGTTTTTT.

Only a few counts were recorded for this clone. The V call is TRBV5-8, the J call TRBJ1-2; weak D call: TRBD1 (5 bases). The germline CDR1 and CDR2 sequences are SGHTS and YDEGEE. The CDR3 is 12 residues long. V was shortened by 4 bases and J by 9 bases, with 13 bases between the two germline ends. The CDR3 DNA is TGTGCCAGCAGCCCGGGGACCTGGAGCTACACCTTC. Translating it yields CASSPGTWSYTF.

This sequence joins TRBV4-1 and TRBJ2-7; 12 bases line up with TRBD2. CDR1 is MGHRA and CDR2 is YSYEKL in the germline V gene. The CDR3 runs to 17 residues. The junction had 11 bases not matched to a gene; V was cut back by 4 bases and J by 4 bases. The CDR3 sequence is CASSLRLAGAGWYEQYF. The CDR3 bases are TGCGCCAGCAGCCTCCGACTAGCGGGAGCGGGGTGGTACGAGCAGTACTTC.

The chain carries TRBV11-2 and TRBJ2-7; TRBD2 matches 11 bases. Germline lookup yields CDR1 SGHAT and CDR2 FQNNGV. The V gene end was trimmed by 4 bases and the J gene end by 4 bases; junction bases not matched to a gene: 3. The CDR3 is 14 amino acids. The CDR3 DNA is TGTGCCAGCAGCTCAACTAGCGGGAGTTACGAGCAGTACTTC. The encoded protein is CASSSTSGSYEQYF.

This chain joins TRBV30 and TRBJ2-7; D is uncertain. The germline CDR1 and CDR2 sequences are GTSNPN and SVGIG (reference sequence). The length of the CDR3 is 13 residues. Trimming pared 4 bases from V and 1 base from J, leaving 11 bases between. The CDR3 is CAWTFGPSYEQYF. DNA of the CDR3: TGTGCCTGGACCTTCGGTCCATCCTACGAGCAGTACTTC.

The chain links TRBV9 to TRBJ1-3; D unclear. From germline, CDR1 is SGDLS and CDR2 YYNGEE. The CDR3 has 13 amino acids. Trimming pared 3 bases from V and 4 bases from J, leaving 8 bases between. CDR3 protein: CASSATPGNTIYF. CDR3 DNA: TGTGCCAGCAGCGCCACCCCGGGAAACACCATATATTTT.

This clone appeared a single time. The chain recombines TRBV28 with TRBJ1-2; D not resolved. In germline, CDR1 is MDHEN, CDR2 SYDVKM. V lost 2 bases and J 4 bases, leaving 11 bases between the germline ends. CDR3 length: 14 amino acids. CDR3 in DNA: TGTGCCAGCAGTTTAGCAGGCCAAACCTATGGCTACACCTTC. Translation gives CASSLAGQTYGYTF.

The genes are TRBV5-1 and TRBJ2-7, with D unresolved. CDR1 is SGHRS and CDR2 is YFSETQ in the germline V gene. This CDR3 has 11 residues. V lost 0 bases to trimming and J lost 3 bases, with 1 base between them. The CDR3 loop reads CASSLDYEQYF. In nucleotides, the CDR3 is TGCGCCAGCAGCTTGGACTACGAGCAGTACTTC.

The chain links TRBV15 to TRBJ1-4, with D unclear. Per germline, CDR1 LNHNV and CDR2 YYDKDF (reference sequence). Trimming cost V 3 bases and J 6 bases, with 14 bases left between them. CDR3 length: 15 residues. CDR3 in DNA: TGTGCCACCAGCAGCCTTAAGGTCCTTGATGAAAAACTGTTTTTT. Its translation: CATSSLKVLDEKLFF.

This chain connects TRBV24-1 to TRBJ2-3, with 9 positions matching TRBD2. The CDR3 has 15 residues. Germline lookup yields CDR1 KGHDR and CDR2 SFDVKD. After removal of 5 bases from V and 2 bases from J, the junction contained 4 bases not matched to a gene. The CDR3 protein is CATSVAGGITDTQYF. CDR3 sequence (DNA): TGTGCCACCAGTGTCGCGGGGGGGATCACAGATACGCAGTATTTT.

The chain has TRBV12-3 or TRBV12-4 and TRBJ1-6; no definite D call. V was pared by 4 bases and J by 8 bases, with 6 bases between. This CDR3 spans 12 amino acids. CDR3 nucleotide sequence: TGTGCCAGCAGTTCAACTTATTCACCCCTCCACTTT. Translating gives CASSSTYSPLHF.

The V and J genes are TRBV10-1 and TRBJ2-3; D may match TRBD1 or TRBD2 (6 bases each). In germline, CDR1 is WNHNN, CDR2 SYGVQD (reference sequence). This CDR3 comprises 14 residues. Trimming stripped 3 bases from V and 5 bases from J, with 12 bases between. Here the CDR3 reads CASSDGGPGDTQYF. In DNA, the CDR3 is TGCGCCAGCAGTGATGGGGGGCCAGGAGATACGCAGTATTTT.

This rearrangement joins TRBV4-1 to TRBJ1-4; D is possibly TRBD1 (6 bases). The CDR3 has 18 residues. Trimming removed 5 bases from V and 0 bases from J, with 19 bases in between. Germline assignment: CDR1 MGHRA and CDR2 YSYEKL. The CDR3 DNA is TGCGCCAGCAGCAGGGGGGTCTCTACTGTTGCAACTAATGAAAAACTGTTTTTT. This codes for CASSRGVSTVATNEKLFF.

This clone appeared a few times. The junction departs from germline at one end; a sequencing error may be responsible. The V gene is TRBV11-1, the J gene TRBJ2-7; D could derive from TRBD1 or TRBD2 (5 bases each). The CDR3 is 14 residues long. Germline V gene sequence: CDR1 SGHAT, CDR2 FQDESV (reference sequence). The CDR3 sequence: CASRVGGPSNEQYF. In DNA, the CDR3 is TGTGCCAGCCGCGTTGGGGGACCCTCCAACGAGCAGTACTTC.

This sequence joins TRBV7-2 and TRBJ2-5; 7 bases are a match to TRBD2. The CDR3 has 15 residues. V dropped 1 base and J dropped 5; count of bases not matched to a gene: 7. From germline, CDR1 is SGHTA and CDR2 FQGNSA. The chain's CDR3 is CASSLGAGRVETQYF. The CDR3 bases are TGTGCCAGCAGCTTAGGGGCAGGGAGGGTGGAGACCCAGTACTTC. Variable domain in full (rest from reference TRBV7-2 and TRBJ2-5): GAGVSQSPSNKVTEKGKDVELRCDPISGHTALYWYRQSLGQGLEFLIYFQGNSAPDKSGLPSDRFSAERTGGSVSTLTIQRTQQEDSAVYLCASSLGAGRVETQYFGPGTRLLVL.

The gene calls are TRBV7-9 and TRBJ2-3; 10 positions agree with TRBD2. V lost 9 bases, J lost 2 bases, and 5 bases stayed unmatched. Per germline, CDR1 SEHNR and CDR2 FQNEAQ (reference sequence). The CDR3 loop spans 14 amino acids. In DNA form, the CDR3 reads TGTGCCAGTGGACTAGCGGAACACACAGATACGCAGTATTTT. Encoded protein: CASGLAEHTDTQYF.

The genes are TRBV29-1 and TRBJ1-2, with D maybe TRBD1 (5 bases). Germline values: CDR1 SQVTM, CDR2 ANQGSEA. The CDR3 loop spans 14 amino acids. Trimming pared 0 bases from V and 1 base from J, leaving 9 bases between. The CDR3 loop reads CSVEDRDSNYGYTF. DNA for the CDR3: TGCAGCGTTGAAGATAGAGACAGTAACTATGGCTACACCTTC.

The chain carries TRBV28 and TRBJ1-5, with no clear D. This CDR3 comprises 13 residues. Germline V gene lookup returns CDR1 MDHEN and CDR2 SYDVKM. The ends were cut back, 7 bases at V and 6 bases at J, with 13 bases in the middle. CDR3 sequence reads: CASTGFGFQPQHF. CDR3 DNA: TGTGCCAGCACCGGATTCGGGTTTCAGCCCCAGCATTTT.

This clone turned up a few times. The rearrangement uses TRBV19 and TRBJ2-5, with 10 bases lining up with TRBD2. Trimming at V came to 2 bases and at J to 5 bases, leaving 8 bases not matched to a gene. The germline V gene encodes CDR1 LNHDA and CDR2 SQIVND (reference sequence). The CDR3 totals 16 residues. The CDR3 nucleotides read TGTGCCAGTAGTATACACCCTAGCGGGGGCCGGGAGACCCAGTACTTC. Residues: CASSIHPSGGRETQYF.

The rearrangement uses TRBV6-5 and TRBJ2-2, with a possible D match to TRBD1 (6 bases). This CDR3 has 13 amino acids. V shed 7 bases and J shed 4 bases, with 10 bases lying between them. Germline CDR1 and CDR2: MNHEY and SVGAGI. CDR3 amino acids: CASTKDSTGELFF. Here the CDR3 DNA reads TGTGCCAGCACTAAGGACAGCACCGGGGAGCTGTTTTTT.

This clone has just one count. The chain combines TRBV19 with TRBJ1-4, with 7 bases fitting TRBD1. The CDR3 extends over 15 amino acids. V was clipped by 6 bases and J by 7 bases; unmatched bases: 11. Germline lookup yields CDR1 LNHDA and CDR2 SQIVND (reference sequence). CDR3: CASRNRGRSGEKLFF. The DNA for the CDR3 is TGTGCCAGTAGAAACAGGGGAAGGTCTGGTGAAAAACTGTTTTTT.

This clone has a handful of counts. This sequence joins TRBV5-3 and TRBJ1-4, with TRBD1 matching over 7 bases. TRBV5-3 is sorted into the ORF group, with uncertain function. With 4 bases clipped from V and 1 base from J, the junction kept 7 bases outside the gene matches. The CDR3 sequence is 16 residues long. The CDR3 DNA reads TGTGCCAGAAGCATCCGGGACAGCAAAACTAATGAAAAACTGTTTTTT. Translating it yields CARSIRDSKTNEKLFF.

This chain joins TRBV6-6 and TRBJ1-1, with unresolved D. In germline, CDR1 is MNHNY, CDR2 SVGAGI (reference sequence). This CDR3 spans 13 amino acids. Trimming cost V 6 bases and J 2 bases, with 10 bases left between them. In DNA, the CDR3 is TGTGCCAGCAGATCAGTCCCCAACACTGAAGCTTTCTTT. It specifies CASRSVPNTEAFF.